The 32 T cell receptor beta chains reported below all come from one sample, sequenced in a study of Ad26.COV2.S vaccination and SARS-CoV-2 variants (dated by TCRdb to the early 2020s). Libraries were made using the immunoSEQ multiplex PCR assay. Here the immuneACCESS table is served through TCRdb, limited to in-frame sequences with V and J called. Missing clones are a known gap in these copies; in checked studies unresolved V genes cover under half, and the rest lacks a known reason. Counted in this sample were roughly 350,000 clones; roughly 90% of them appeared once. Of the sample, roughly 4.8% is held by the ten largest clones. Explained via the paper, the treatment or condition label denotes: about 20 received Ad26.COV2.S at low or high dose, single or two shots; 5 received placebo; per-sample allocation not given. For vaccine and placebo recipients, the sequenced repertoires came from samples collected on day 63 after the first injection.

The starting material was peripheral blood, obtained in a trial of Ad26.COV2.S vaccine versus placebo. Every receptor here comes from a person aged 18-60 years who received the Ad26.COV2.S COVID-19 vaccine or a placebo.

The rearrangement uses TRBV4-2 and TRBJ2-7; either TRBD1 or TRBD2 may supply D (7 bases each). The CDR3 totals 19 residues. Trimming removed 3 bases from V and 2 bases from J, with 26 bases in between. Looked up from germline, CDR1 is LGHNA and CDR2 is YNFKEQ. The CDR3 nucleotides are TGTGCCAGCAGCCAGGGCCAGGGGGTTTTGGCGGGGGCCGCCTACGAGCAGTACTTC. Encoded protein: CASSQGQGVLAGAAYEQYF.

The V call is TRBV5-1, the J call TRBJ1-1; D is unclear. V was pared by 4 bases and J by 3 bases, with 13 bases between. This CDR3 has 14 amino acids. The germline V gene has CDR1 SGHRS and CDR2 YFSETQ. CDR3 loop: CASSDPTNYTEAFF. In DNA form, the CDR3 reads TGCGCCAGCAGCGATCCTACTAATTACACTGAAGCTTTCTTT.

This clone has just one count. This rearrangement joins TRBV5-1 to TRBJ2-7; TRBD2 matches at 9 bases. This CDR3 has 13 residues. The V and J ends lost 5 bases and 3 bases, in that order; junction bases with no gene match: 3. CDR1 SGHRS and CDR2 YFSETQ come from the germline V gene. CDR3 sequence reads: CASSNSGSYEQYF. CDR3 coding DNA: TGCGCCAGCAGTAATAGCGGGAGCTACGAGCAGTACTTC.

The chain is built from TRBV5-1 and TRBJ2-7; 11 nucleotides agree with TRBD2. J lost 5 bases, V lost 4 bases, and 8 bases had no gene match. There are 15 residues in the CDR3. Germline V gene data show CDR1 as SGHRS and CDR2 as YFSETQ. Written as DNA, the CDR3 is TGCGCCAGCAGCGGAACTAGCGGGAGCGTGAACGAGCAGTACTTC. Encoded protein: CASSGTSGSVNEQYF.

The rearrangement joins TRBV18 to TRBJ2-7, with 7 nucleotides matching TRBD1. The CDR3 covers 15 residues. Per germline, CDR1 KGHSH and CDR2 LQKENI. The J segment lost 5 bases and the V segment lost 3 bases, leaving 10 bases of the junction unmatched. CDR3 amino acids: CASSPRGQESNEQYF. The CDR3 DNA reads TGTGCCAGCTCACCGCGTGGACAGGAAAGTAACGAGCAGTACTTC.

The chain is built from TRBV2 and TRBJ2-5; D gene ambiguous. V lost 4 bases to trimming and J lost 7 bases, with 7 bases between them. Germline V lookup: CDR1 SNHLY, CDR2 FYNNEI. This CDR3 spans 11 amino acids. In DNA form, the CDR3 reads TGTGCCAGCAGTGTATCCGGGACCCAGTACTTC. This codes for CASSVSGTQYF.

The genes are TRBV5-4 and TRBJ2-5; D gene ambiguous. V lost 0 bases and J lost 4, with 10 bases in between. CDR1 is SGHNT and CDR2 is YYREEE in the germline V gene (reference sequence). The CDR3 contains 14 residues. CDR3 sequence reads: CASSLAGFAETQYF. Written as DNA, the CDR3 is TGTGCCAGCAGCTTGGCTGGGTTTGCAGAGACCCAGTACTTC.

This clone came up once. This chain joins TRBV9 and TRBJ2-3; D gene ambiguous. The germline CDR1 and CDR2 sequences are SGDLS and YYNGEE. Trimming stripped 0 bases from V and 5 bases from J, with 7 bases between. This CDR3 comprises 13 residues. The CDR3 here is CASSVELQDTQYF. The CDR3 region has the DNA TGTGCCAGCAGCGTAGAACTCCAAGATACGCAGTATTTT.

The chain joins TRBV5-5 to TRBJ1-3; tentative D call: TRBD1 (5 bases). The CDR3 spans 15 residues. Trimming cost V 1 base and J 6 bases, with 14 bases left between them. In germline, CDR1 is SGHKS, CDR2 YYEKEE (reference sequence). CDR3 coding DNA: TGTGCCAGCAGCTTGAGGCGACAAGGGGAAAACACCATATATTTT. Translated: CASSLRRQGENTIYF.

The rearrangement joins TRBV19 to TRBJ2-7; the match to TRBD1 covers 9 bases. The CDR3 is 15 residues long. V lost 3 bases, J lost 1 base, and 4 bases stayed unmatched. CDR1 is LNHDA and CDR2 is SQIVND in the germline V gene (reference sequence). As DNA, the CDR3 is TGTGCCAGTAGTATGACAGGGGGAATTTCCTACGAGCAGTACTTC. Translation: CASSMTGGISYEQYF.

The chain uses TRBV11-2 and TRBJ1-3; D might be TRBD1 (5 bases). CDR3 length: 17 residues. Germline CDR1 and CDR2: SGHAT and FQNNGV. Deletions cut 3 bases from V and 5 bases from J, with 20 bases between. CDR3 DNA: TGTGCCAGCAGCTTCCGAGGGGCGGCGCATGGAAGAAACACCATATATTTT. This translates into CASSFRGAAHGRNTIYF.

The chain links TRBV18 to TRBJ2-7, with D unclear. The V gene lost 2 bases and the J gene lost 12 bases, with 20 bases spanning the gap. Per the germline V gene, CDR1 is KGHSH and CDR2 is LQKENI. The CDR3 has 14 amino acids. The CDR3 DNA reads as TGTGCCAGCTCACCAGATCGGACGGCCGCGGATCTGTACTTC. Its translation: CASSPDRTAADLYF.

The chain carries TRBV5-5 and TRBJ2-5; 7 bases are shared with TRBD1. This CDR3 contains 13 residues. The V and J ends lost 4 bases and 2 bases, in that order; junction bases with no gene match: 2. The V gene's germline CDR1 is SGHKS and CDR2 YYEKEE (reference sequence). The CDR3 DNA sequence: TGTGCCAGCAGCGGGACAGCACAAGAGACCCAGTACTTC. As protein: CASSGTAQETQYF.

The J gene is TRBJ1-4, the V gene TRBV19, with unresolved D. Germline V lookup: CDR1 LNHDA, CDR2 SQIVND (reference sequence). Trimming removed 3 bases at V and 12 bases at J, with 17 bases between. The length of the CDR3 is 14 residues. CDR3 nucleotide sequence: TGTGCCAGTAGTATCCGGGGTCAACCGATCGAACTGTTTTTT. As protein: CASSIRGQPIELFF.

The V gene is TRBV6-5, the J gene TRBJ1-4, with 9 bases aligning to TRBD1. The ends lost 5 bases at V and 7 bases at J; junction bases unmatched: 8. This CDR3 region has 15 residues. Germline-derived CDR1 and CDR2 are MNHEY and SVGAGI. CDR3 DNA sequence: TGTGCCAGCAGTCCTCTGGACAGGGGAAGTGAAAAACTGTTTTTT. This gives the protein CASSPLDRGSEKLFF.

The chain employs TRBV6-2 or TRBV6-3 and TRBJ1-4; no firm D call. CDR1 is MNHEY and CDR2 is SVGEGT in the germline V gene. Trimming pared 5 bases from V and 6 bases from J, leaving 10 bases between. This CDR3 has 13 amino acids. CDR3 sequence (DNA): TGTGCCAGCAGTATTAACCCTGATGAAAAACTGTTTTTT. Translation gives CASSINPDEKLFF.

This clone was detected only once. CDR3 sequence reads: CASSRTSGSTGELFF. Here the CDR3 DNA reads TGTGCCAGCAGCCGGACTAGCGGGAGTACCGGGGAGCTGTTTTTT. The J gene is TRBJ2-2, the V gene TRBV7-7, with 13 bases that match TRBD2. Germline V gives CDR1 SSHAT, CDR2 FNYEAQ (reference sequence). The V segment lost 5 bases and the J segment 5 bases; nucleotides outside the gene matches: 2. This CDR3 contains 15 residues. Full variable domain (missing parts from reference TRBV7-7 and TRBJ2-2): GAGVSQSPRYKVTKRGQDVTLRCDPISSHATLYWYQQALGQGPEFLTYFNYEAQPDKSGLPSDRFSAERPEGSISTLTIQRTEQRDSAMYRCASSRTSGSTGELFFGEGSRLTVL.

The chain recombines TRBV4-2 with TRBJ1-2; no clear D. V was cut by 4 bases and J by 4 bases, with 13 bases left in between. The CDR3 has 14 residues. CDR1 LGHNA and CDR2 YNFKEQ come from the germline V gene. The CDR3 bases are TGTGCCAGCAGCCCCAACTACCAAGCCTATGGCTACACCTTC. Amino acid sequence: CASSPNYQAYGYTF.

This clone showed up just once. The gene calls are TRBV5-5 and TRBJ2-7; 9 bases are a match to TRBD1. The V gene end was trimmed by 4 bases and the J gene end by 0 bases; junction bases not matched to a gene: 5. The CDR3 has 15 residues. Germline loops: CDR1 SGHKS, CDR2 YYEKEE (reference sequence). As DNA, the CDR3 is TGTGCCAGCAGCAAAGGACAGGGGAGCTCCTACGAGCAGTACTTC. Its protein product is CASSKGQGSSYEQYF.

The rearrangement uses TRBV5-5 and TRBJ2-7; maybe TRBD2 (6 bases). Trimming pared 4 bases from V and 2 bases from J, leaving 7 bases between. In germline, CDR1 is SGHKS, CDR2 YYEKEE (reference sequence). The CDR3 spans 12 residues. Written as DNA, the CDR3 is TGTGCCAGCAGCGGAGGGGCCTACGAGCAGTACTTC. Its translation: CASSGGAYEQYF.

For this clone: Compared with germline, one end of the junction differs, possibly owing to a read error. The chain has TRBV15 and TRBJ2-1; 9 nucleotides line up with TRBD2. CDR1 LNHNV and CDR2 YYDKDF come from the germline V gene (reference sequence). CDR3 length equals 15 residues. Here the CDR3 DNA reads TGTGCCACCAGCGGAGAGTACCTAGCGGGATCTGAGCAGTTCTTC. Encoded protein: CATSGEYLAGSEQFF.

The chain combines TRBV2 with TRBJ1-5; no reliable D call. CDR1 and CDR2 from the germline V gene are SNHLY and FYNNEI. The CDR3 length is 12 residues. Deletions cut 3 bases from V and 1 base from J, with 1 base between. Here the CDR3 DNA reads TGTGCCAGCAGTGACAGCAATCAGCCCCAGCATTTT. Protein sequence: CASSDSNQPQHF.

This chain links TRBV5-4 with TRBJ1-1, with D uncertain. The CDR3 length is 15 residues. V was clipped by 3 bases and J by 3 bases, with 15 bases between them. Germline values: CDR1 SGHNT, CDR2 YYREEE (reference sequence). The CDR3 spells CASSSIDGEDTEAFF. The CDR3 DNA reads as TGTGCCAGCAGCTCCATCGACGGAGAAGACACTGAAGCTTTCTTT.

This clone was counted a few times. The CDR3 DNA is TGTGCCGGAGCAGTTGGGAGCTCGGACGAGCAGTACTTC. Amino acids: CAGAVGSSDEQYF. The chain links TRBV2 to TRBJ2-7, with D perhaps TRBD2 (5 bases). The germline CDR1 and CDR2 sequences are SNHLY and FYNNEI. The CDR3 has 13 residues. Trimming took 11 bases from V and 5 from J, leaving 19 bases between them.

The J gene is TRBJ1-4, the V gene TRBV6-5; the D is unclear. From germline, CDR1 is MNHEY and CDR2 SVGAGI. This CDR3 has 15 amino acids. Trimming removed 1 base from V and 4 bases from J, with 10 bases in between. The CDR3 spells CASSYFPSHNEKLFF. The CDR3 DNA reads TGTGCCAGCAGTTACTTCCCGAGTCATAATGAAAAACTGTTTTTT.

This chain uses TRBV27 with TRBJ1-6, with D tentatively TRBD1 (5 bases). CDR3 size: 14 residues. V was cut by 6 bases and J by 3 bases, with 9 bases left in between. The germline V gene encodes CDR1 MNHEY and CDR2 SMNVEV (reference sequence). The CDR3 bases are TGTGCCAGCAGACCAGGGTTCTATAATTCACCCCTCCACTTT. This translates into CASRPGFYNSPLHF.

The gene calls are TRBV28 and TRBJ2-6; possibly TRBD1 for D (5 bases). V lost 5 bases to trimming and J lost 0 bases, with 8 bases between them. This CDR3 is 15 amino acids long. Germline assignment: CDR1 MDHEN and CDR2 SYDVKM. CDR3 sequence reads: CASSKQGSGANVLTF. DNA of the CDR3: TGTGCCAGCAGTAAGCAGGGCTCTGGGGCCAACGTCCTGACTTTC.

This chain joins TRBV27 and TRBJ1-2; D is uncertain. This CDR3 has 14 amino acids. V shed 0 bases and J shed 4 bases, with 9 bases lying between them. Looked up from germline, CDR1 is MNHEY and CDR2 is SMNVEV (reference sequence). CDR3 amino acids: CASSLSGFAYGYTF. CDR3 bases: TGTGCCAGCAGTTTATCCGGGTTTGCCTATGGCTACACCTTC.

The chain's CDR3 is CASSLGMGLPSSGNTIYF. Here the CDR3 DNA reads TGTGCCAGCAGCTTGGGGATGGGACTTCCAAGCTCTGGAAACACCATATATTTT. The chain is built from TRBV5-5 and TRBJ1-3; D might be TRBD1 (5 bases). This CDR3 has 18 residues. Deletions cut 0 bases from V and 0 bases from J, with 16 bases between. Germline V gene data show CDR1 as SGHKS and CDR2 as YYEKEE (reference sequence).

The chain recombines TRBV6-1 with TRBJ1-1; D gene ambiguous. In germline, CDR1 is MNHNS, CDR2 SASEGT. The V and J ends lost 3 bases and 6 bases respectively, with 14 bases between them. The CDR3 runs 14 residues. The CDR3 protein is CASSDSWQASEAFF. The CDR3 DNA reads TGTGCCAGCAGTGATTCCTGGCAGGCCTCTGAAGCTTTCTTT.

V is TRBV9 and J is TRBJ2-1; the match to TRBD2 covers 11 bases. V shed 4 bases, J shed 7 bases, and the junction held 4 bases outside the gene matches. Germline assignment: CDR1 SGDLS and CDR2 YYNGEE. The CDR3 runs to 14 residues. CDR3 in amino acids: CASSRASGGNEQFF. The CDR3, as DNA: TGTGCCAGCAGCCGGGCTAGCGGGGGGAATGAGCAGTTCTTC. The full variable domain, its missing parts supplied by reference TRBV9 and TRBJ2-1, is DSGVTQTPKHLITATGQRVTLRCSPRSGDLSVYWYQQSLDQGLQFLIQYYNGEERAKGNILERFSAQQFPDLHSELNLSSLELGDSALYFCASSRASGGNEQFFGPGTRLTVL.

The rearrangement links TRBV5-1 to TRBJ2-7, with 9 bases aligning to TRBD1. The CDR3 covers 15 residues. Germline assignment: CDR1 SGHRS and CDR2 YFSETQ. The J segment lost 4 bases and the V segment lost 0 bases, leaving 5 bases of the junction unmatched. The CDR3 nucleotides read TGCGCCAGCAGCTTGGTCGGGACAGGGATATACGAGCAGTACTTC. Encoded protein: CASSLVGTGIYEQYF.